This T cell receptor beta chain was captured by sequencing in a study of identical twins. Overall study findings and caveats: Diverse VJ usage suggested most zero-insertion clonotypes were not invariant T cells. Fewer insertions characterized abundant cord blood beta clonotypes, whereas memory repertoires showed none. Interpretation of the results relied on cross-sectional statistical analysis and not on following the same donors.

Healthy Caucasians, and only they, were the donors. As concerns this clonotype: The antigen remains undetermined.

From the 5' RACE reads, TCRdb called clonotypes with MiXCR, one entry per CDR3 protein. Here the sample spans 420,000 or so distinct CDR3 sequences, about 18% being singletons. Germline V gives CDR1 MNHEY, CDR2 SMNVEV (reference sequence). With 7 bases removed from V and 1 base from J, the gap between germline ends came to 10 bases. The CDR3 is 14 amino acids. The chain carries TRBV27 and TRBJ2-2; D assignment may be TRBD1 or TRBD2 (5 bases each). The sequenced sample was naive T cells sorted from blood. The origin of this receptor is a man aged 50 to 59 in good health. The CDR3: CASKGTVNTGELFF. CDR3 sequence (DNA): TGTGCCAGCAAAGGGACGGTGAACACCGGGGAGCTGTTTTTT.